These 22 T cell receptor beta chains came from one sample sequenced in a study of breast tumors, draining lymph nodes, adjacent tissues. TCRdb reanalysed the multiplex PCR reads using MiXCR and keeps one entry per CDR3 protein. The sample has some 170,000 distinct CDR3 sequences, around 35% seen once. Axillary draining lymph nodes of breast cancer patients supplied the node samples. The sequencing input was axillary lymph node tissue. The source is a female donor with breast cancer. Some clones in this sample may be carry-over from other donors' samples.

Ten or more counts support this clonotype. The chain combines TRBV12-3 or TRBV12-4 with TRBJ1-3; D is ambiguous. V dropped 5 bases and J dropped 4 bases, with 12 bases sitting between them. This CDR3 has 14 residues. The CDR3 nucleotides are TGTGCCAGCAGTCCAGGCCAAGTGGGAAACACCATATATTTT. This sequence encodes CASSPGQVGNTIYF.

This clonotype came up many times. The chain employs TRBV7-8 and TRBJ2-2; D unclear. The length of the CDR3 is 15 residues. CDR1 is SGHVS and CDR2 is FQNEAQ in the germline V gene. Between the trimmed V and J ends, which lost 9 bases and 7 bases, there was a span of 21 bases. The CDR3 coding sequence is TGTGCCAGTCTGTCCCTCGGGCTGGGTATCGGGGAGCTGTTTTTT. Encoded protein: CASLSLGLGIGELFF.

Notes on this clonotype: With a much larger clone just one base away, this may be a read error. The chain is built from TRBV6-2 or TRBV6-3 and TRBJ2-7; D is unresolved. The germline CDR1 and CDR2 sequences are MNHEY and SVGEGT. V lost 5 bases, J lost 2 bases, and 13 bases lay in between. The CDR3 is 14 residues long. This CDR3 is CASSLIGPTYEQYF. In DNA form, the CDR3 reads TGTGCCAGCAGTCTTATTGGTCCAACCTACGAGCAGTACTTC.

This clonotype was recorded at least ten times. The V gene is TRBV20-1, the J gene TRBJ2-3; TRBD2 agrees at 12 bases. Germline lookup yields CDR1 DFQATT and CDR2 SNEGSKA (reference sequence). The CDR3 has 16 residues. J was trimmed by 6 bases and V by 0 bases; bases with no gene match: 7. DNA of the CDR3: TGCAGTGCTAGAGACCCAGGGACTAGCGGGCGGGATACGCAGTATTTT. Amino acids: CSARDPGTSGRDTQYF.

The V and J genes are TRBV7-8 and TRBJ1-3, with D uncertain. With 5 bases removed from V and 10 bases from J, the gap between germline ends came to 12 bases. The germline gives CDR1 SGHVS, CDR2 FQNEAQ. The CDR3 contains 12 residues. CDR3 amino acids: CASSPRSRTIYF. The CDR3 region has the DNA TGTGCCAGCAGCCCAAGGAGTAGGACCATATATTTT.

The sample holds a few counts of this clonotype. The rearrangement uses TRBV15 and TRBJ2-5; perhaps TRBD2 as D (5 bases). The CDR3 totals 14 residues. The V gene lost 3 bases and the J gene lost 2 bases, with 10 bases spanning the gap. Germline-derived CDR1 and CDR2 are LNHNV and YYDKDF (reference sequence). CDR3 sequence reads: CATSSRTLQETQYF. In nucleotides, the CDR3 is TGTGCCACCAGCAGCAGGACTTTACAAGAGACCCAGTACTTC.

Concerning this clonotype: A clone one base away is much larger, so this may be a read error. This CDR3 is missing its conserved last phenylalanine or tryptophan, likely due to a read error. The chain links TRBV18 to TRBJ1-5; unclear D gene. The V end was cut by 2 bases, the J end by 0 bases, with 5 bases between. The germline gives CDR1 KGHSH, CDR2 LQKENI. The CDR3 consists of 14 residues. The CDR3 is CASSPEDSNQPQHL. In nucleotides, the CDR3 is TGTGCCAGCTCACCAGAGGATAGCAATCAGCCCCAGCATCTT.

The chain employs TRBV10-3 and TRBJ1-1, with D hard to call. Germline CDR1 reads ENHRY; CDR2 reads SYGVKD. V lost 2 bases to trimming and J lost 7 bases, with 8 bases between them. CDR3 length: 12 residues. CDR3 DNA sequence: TGTGCCATCAGTGAGACGGCGCTTGAAGCTTTCTTT. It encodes CAISETALEAFF.

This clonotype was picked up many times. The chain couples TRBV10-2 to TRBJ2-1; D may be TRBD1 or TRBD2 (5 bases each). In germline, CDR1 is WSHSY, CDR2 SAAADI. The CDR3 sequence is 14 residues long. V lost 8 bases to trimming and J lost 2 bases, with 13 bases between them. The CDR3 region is CASFLGVPYNEQFF. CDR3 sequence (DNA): TGCGCCAGCTTCTTGGGGGTTCCCTACAATGAGCAGTTCTTC.

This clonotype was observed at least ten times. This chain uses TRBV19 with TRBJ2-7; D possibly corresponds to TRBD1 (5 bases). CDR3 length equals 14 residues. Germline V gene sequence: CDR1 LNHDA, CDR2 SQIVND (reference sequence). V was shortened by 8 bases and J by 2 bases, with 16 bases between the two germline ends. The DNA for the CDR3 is TGTGCCAGTTCCCTAGGGGCGATAACCTACGAGCAGTACTTC. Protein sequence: CASSLGAITYEQYF.

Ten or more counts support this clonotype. The CDR3 loop reads CASTLRGASTGELFF. The CDR3 region has the DNA TGTGCCAGCACCCTTCGGGGGGCCAGCACCGGGGAGCTGTTTTTT. J is TRBJ2-2 and V is TRBV3-1; maybe TRBD2 (7 bases). CDR3 size: 15 residues. Between the trimmed V and J ends, which lost 7 bases and 4 bases, there was a span of 16 bases. CDR1 LGHDT and CDR2 YNNKEL come from the germline V gene (reference sequence).

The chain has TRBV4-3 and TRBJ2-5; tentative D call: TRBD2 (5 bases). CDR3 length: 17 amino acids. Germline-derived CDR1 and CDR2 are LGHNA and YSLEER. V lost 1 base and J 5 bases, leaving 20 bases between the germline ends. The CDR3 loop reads CASSQVRGAGLGETQYF. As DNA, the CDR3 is TGCGCCAGCAGCCAAGTCCGAGGTGCGGGCTTGGGGGAGACCCAGTACTTC.

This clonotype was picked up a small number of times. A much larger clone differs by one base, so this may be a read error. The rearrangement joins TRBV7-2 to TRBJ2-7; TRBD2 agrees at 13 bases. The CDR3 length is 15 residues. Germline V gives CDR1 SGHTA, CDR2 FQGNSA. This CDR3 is CASSQGLAGSRGRHF. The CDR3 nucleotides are TGTGCCAGCAGCCAGGGACTAGCGGGATCTCGTGGGCGGCACTTC. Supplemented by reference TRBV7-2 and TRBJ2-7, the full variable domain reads GAGVSQSPSNKVTEKGKDVELRCDPISGHTALYWYRQSLGQGLEFLIYFQGNSAPDKSGLPSDRFSAERTGGSVSTLTIQRTQQEDSAVYLCASSQGLAGSRGRHFGPGTRLTVT.

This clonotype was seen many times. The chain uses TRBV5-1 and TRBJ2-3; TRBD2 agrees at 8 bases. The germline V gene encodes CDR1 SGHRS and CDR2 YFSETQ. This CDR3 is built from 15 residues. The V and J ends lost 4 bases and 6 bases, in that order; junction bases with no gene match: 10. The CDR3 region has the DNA TGCGCCAGCAGCCAACGGAGCGGGAGTTATGATACGCAGTATTTT. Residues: CASSQRSGSYDTQYF.

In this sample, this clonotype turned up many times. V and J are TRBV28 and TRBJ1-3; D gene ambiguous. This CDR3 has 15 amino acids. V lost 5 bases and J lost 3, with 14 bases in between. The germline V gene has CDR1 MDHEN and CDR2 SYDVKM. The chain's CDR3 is CASSRMGNGGNTIYF. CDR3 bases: TGTGCCAGCAGTCGGATGGGGAATGGTGGAAACACCATATATTTT.

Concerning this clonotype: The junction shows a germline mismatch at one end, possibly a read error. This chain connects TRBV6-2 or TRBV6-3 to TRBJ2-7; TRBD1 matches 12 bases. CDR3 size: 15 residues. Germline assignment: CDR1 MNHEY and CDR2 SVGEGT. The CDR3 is CTSSHRGTGGIEQYF. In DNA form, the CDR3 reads TGTACCAGCAGTCACCGCGGGACAGGGGGCATCGAGCAGTACTTC.

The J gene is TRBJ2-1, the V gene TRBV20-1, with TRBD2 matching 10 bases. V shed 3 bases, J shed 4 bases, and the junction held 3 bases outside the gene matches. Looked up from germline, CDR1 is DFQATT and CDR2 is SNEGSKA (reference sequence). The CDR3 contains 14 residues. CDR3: CSASSGGAYNEQFF. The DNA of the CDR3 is TGCAGTGCTAGCAGCGGGGGGGCTTACAATGAGCAGTTCTTC.

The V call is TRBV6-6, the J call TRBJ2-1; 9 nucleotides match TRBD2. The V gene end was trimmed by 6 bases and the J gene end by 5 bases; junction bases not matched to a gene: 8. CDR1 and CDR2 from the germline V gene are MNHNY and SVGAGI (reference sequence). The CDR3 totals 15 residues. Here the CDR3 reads CASSRGGAMNNEQFF. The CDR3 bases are TGTGCCAGCAGCCGCGGGGGGGCGATGAACAATGAGCAGTTCTTC.

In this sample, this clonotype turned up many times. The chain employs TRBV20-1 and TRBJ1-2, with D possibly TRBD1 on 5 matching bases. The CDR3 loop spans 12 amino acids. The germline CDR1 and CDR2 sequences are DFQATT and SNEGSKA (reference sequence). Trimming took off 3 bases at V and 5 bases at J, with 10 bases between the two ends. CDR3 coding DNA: TGCAGTGCTAGGGGAGGGGATTATGGCTACACCTTC. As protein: CSARGGDYGYTF.

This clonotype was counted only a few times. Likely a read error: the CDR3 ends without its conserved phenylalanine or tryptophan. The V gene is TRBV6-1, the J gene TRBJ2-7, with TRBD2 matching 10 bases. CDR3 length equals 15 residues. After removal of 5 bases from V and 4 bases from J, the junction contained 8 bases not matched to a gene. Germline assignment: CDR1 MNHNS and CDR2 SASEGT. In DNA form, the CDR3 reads TGTGCCAGCAGTCGACCCGGACTAGCGGCTTACGAGCAGTACTCC. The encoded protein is CASSRPGLAAYEQYS.

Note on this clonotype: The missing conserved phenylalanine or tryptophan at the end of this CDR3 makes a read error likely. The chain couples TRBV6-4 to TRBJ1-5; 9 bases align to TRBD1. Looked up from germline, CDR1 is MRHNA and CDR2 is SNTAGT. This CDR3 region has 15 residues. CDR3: CASSHPSTGGKPQHL. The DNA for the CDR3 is TGCGCCAGCAGTCACCCCTCCACAGGGGGCAAACCCCAGCATCTT.

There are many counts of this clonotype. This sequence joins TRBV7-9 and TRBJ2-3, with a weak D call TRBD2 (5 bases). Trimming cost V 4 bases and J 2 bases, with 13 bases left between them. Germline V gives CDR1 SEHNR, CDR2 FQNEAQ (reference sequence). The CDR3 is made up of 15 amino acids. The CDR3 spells CASSSNTRDTDTQYF. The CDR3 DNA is TGTGCCAGCAGCTCAAATACCCGGGACACAGATACGCAGTATTTT.